These T cell receptor beta chains were read from a single sample in a study of blood T cell repertoires in COVID-19. Profiling relied on immunoSEQ multiplex PCR, and the TCRdb table lists in-frame clones only, not all of them. The sample consists of approximately 210,000 clones, just over 85% of them appearing once. The specimen was peripheral blood. These receptors were obtained from a young man with active or convalescent COVID-19. Each CDR3 is given without its conserved first and last residue. Fields, in order: V gene, J gene, CDR3 protein.

>TRBV7-6|TRBJ1-1
ASSTGTGKNSAEAF
>TRBV7-2|TRBJ1-2
ASSLADRYGYT
>TRBV27|TRBJ2-7
ASSRTPSYEQY
>TRBV30|TRBJ2-7
AWLGTGGREQY
>TRBV4-3|TRBJ1-2
ASSQETAVRVRGYT
>TRBV7-3|TRBJ2-2
ASSPMGRGLNTGELF
>TRBV30|TRBJ1-3
AWSVPGIGNTIY
>TRBV30|TRBJ2-5
AWSGTSGGETQY
>TRBV11-3|TRBJ2-1
ASSPGTGVMSYNEQF
>TRBV5-1|TRBJ2-2
ASSLWGRETGELF
>TRBV18|TRBJ2-2
ASSQASAGEGTGELF
>TRBV9|TRBJ2-1
ASSVGLDYNEQF
>TRBV19|TRBJ2-3
ASSMIGQSTDTQY
>TRBV24-1|TRBJ2-3
ATSDSLPADTQY
>TRBV7-2|TRBJ2-7
ASSPGLANSYEQY
>TRBV7-2|TRBJ1-1
ASSLIGRVATEAF
>TRBV3-1/TRBV3-2|TRBJ1-1
ASSQEGQLNTEAF
>TRBV9|TRBJ1-6
ASSSGTGNSPLH
>TRBV25-1|TRBJ2-7
ASSYSGNSYEQY
>TRBV25-1|TRBJ2-6
ASSSGQVISGANVLT
>TRBV25-1|TRBJ2-7
ASRPLSSASGNYEQY
>TRBV4-1|TRBJ2-5
ASSQDPGGETQY
>TRBV7-3|TRBJ2-5
ASSLIEGARETQY
>TRBV5-4|TRBJ2-5
ASSLGLTEETQY
>TRBV6-5|TRBJ2-2
ASSYPGGLDTGELF
>TRBV5-1|TRBJ1-1
ASTSGSEAF
>TRBV14|TRBJ2-3
ASSQDSTRGTQY
>TRBV11-2|TRBJ2-3
ASSLTGDTQY
>TRBV24-1|TRBJ2-1
ATSDTTSGRNNEQF
>TRBV19|TRBJ1-2
ASSIRRGGNYGYT
>TRBV7-9|TRBJ2-7
ASSFPGPSYEQY
>TRBV20-1|TRBJ2-3
SASEGGGTDTQY
>TRBV29-1|TRBJ1-1
SVELGGTEAF
>TRBV5-1|TRBJ2-7
ASSLVGTEGYEQY
>TRBV24-1|TRBJ1-5
ATRAAGNQPQH